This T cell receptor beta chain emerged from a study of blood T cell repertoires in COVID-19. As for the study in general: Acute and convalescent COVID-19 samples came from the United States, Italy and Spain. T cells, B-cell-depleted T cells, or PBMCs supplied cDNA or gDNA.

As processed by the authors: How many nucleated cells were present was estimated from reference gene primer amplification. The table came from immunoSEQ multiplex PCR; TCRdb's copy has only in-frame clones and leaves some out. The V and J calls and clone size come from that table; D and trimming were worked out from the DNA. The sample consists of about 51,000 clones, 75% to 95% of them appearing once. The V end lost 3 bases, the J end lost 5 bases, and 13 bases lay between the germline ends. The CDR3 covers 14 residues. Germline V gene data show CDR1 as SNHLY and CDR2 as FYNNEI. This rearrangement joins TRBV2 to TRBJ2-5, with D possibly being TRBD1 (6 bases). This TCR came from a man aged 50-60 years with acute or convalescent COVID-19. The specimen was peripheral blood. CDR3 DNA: TGTGCCAGCAGTGATTACAGGGTAACGGAGACCCAGTACTTC. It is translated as CASSDYRVTETQYF.